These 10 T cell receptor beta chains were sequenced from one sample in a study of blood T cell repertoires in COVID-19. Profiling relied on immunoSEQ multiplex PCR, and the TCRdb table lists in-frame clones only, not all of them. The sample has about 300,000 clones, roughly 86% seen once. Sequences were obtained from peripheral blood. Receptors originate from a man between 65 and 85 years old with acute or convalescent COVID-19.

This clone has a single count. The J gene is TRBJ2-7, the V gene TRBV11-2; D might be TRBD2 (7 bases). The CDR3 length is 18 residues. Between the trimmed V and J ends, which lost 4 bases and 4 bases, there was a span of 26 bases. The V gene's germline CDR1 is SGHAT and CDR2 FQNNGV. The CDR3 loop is CASSSGGMTSLAFYEQYF. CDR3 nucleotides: TGTGCCAGCAGCTCTGGGGGCATGACTAGCCTCGCATTTTACGAGCAGTACTTC.

CDR3 bases: TGTGCCAGCAGCGAAACTACCCTCAATGAGCAGTTCTTC. Translated, it gives CASSETTLNEQFF. The V call is TRBV5-4, the J call TRBJ2-1; no definite D call. CDR1 SGHNT and CDR2 YYREEE come from the germline V gene (reference sequence). V was cut by 4 bases and J by 6 bases, with 11 bases left in between. This CDR3 region has 13 residues.

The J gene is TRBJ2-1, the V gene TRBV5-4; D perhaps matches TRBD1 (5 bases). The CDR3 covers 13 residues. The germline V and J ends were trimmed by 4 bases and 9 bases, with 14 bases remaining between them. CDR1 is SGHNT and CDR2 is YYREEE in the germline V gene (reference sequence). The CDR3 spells CASSTRQSGEQFF. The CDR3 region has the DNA TGTGCCAGCAGCACCCGACAGTCGGGTGAGCAGTTCTTC.

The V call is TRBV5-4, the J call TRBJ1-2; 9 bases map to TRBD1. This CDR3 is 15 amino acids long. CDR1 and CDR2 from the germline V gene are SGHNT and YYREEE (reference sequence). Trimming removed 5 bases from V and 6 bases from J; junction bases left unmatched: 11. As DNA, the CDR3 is TGTGCCAGCAGAAGGGGACAGGGTTTATTTGATGGCTACACCTTC. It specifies CASRRGQGLFDGYTF.

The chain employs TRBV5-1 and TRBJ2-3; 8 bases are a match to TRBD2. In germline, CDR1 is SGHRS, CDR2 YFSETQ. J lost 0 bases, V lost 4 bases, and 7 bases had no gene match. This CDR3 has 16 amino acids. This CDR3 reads CASSPELAVSTDTQYF. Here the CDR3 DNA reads TGCGCCAGCAGCCCGGAACTAGCGGTTAGCACAGATACGCAGTATTTT.

CDR3 DNA sequence: TGTGCCAGCAGCCAAGGGGTCGAGGCGGCCCAGTACTTC. Encoded protein: CASSQGVEAAQYF. J is TRBJ2-5 and V is TRBV4-2; D unclear. Looked up from germline, CDR1 is LGHNA and CDR2 is YNFKEQ. V lost 1 base and J 9 bases, leaving 12 bases between the germline ends. The length of the CDR3 is 13 residues.

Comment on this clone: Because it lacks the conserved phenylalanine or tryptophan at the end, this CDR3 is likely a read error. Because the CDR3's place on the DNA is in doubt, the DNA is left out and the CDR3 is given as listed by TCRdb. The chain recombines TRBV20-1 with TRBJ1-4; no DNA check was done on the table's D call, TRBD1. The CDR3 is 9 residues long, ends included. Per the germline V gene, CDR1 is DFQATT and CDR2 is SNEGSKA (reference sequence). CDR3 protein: CSAGDRGGL.

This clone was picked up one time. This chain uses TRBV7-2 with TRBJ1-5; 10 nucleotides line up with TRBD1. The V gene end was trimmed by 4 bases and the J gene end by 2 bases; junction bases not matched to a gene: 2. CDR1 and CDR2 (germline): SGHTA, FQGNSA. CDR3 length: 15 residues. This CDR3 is CASSSGTGGNQPQHF. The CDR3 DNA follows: TGTGCCAGCAGCTCCGGGACAGGGGGCAATCAGCCCCAGCATTTT.

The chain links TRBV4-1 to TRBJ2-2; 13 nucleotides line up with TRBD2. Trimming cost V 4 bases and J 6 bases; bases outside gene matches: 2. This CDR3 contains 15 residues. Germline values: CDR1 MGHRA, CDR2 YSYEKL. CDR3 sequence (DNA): TGCGCCAGCAGCCGGGGACTAGCGGGGTCCGGGGAGCTGTTTTTT. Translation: CASSRGLAGSGELFF.

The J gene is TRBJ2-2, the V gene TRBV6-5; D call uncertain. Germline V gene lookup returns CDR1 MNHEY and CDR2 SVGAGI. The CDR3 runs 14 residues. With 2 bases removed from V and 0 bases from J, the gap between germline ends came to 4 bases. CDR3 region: CASSYGPNTGELFF. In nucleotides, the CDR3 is TGTGCCAGCAGTTACGGGCCGAACACCGGGGAGCTGTTTTTT.